The 23 T cell receptor beta chains listed next were all sequenced from one sample in a study of control samples from healthy donors and cancer patients. TCRdb's copy holds only in-frame clones and misses some; the assay was immunoSEQ multiplex PCR. The profile shows 130,000 to 150,000 clones, roughly 93% of them singletons. Material for sequencing was blood. The source is a man between 18 and 35 years old in good health.

CDR3 in DNA: TGTGCCAGCAGCCCGCGTAACTATGGCTACACCTTC. The encoded protein is CASSPRNYGYTF. The rearrangement links TRBV7-8 to TRBJ1-2, with D hard to call. CDR3 length: 12 residues. V shed 5 bases and J shed 1 base, with 5 bases lying between them. Germline V gene data show CDR1 as SGHVS and CDR2 as FQNEAQ.

The chain employs TRBV11-2 and TRBJ1-4; a possible D gene is TRBD1 (6 bases). CDR3 length: 14 residues. V was clipped by 7 bases and J by 7 bases, with 16 bases between them. In germline, CDR1 is SGHAT, CDR2 FQNNGV. The CDR3 reads CASTSQTGVEKLFF. DNA for the CDR3: TGTGCCAGCACCTCCCAGACAGGTGTTGAAAAACTGTTTTTT.

The J gene is TRBJ2-6, the V gene TRBV20-1, with TRBD2 identical over 9 bases. The germline CDR1 and CDR2 sequences are DFQATT and SNEGSKA (reference sequence). The V segment lost 6 bases and the J segment 2 bases; nucleotides outside the gene matches: 8. The CDR3 loop spans 16 amino acids. For the CDR3, the DNA is TGCAGTGCGAGTCGCGGGGGGGCCACTGGGGCCAACGTCCTGACTTTC. This sequence encodes CSASRGGATGANVLTF.

CDR3 region: CASSSDRSEQFF. In DNA form, the CDR3 reads TGTGCCAGCAGCTCCGACAGGAGTGAGCAGTTCTTC. The chain recombines TRBV7-9 with TRBJ2-1; D is perhaps TRBD1 (6 bases). CDR1 and CDR2 from the germline V gene are SEHNR and FQNEAQ (reference sequence). The CDR3 is 12 amino acids. Trimming removed 4 bases from V and 9 bases from J, with 10 bases in between.

The chain links TRBV19 to TRBJ1-2; 8 bases agree with TRBD1. CDR1 LNHDA and CDR2 SQIVND come from the germline V gene (reference sequence). Trimming at V came to 3 bases and at J to 9 bases, leaving 6 bases not matched to a gene. This CDR3 has 13 residues. The CDR3 here is CASSIRTGRRYTF. CDR3 nucleotides: TGTGCCAGTAGTATCCGGACAGGGAGGCGCTACACCTTC.

The chain's CDR3 is CASSPSDRVYFF. CDR3 DNA: TGTGCCAGCTCACCATCGGACAGGGTTTATTTCTTC. The gene calls are TRBV18 and TRBJ2-1; 8 bases agree with TRBD1. V shed 2 bases and J 16 bases; nucleotides not matched to a gene: 7. This CDR3 is built from 12 residues. Germline V lookup: CDR1 KGHSH, CDR2 LQKENI.

This chain connects TRBV9 to TRBJ1-5; 7 bases line up with TRBD1. The CDR3 loop spans 14 amino acids. The trim removed 3 bases at V and 5 bases at J, leaving 5 bases unmatched. Per germline, CDR1 SGDLS and CDR2 YYNGEE. The CDR3 region is CASSDKDRDQPQHF. The DNA of the CDR3 is TGTGCCAGCAGCGACAAAGACAGGGATCAGCCCCAGCATTTT.

Within the sample, this clone is medium-sized. The V gene is TRBV5-1, the J gene TRBJ2-2, with 8 bases aligning to TRBD1. V dropped 4 bases and J dropped 4; count of bases not matched to a gene: 12. The CDR3 has 17 residues. Germline CDR1 and CDR2: SGHRS and YFSETQ. CDR3: CASSLRTGLRGTGELFF. CDR3 sequence (DNA): TGCGCCAGCAGCCTACGGACAGGGCTGCGGGGCACCGGGGAGCTGTTTTTT.

The J gene is TRBJ2-3, the V gene TRBV5-6, with 11 bases aligning to TRBD1. Unmatched junction bases numbered 4, after V lost 3 bases and J lost 1 base. CDR1 SGHDT and CDR2 YYEEEE come from the germline V gene. The CDR3 has 16 amino acids. The CDR3 DNA is TGTGCCAGCAGCTATCCGGGACAGGGGGGCACAGATACGCAGTATTTT. It is translated as CASSYPGQGGTDTQYF.

V gene TRBV6-2 or TRBV6-3 combines with J gene TRBJ2-2; D is ambiguous. This CDR3 is built from 17 residues. CDR1 MNHEY and CDR2 SVGEGT come from the germline V gene. V lost 0 bases and J 7 bases, leaving 18 bases between the germline ends. This chain's CDR3 is CASSYSRTLVEIGELFF. The CDR3 nucleotides read TGTGCCAGCAGTTACTCTAGGACGCTCGTAGAAATCGGGGAGCTGTTTTTT.

This sequence joins TRBV6-5 and TRBJ1-5, with a possible D match to TRBD1 (5 bases). The CDR3 is made up of 13 amino acids. V gave up 2 bases and J gave up 5 bases, with 7 bases separating them. Germline lookup yields CDR1 MNHEY and CDR2 SVGAGI. The CDR3 sequence: CASSYRGDQPQHF. CDR3 in DNA: TGTGCCAGCAGTTACAGAGGGGATCAGCCCCAGCATTTT.

In this sample, this clone is large. V and J are TRBV5-6 and TRBJ1-5, with no clear D. Looked up from germline, CDR1 is SGHDT and CDR2 is YYEEEE. Trimming took off 3 bases at V and 2 bases at J, with 6 bases between the two ends. The CDR3 loop spans 13 amino acids. The CDR3 sequence is CASSSWGNQPQHF. The CDR3 region has the DNA TGTGCCAGCAGCTCCTGGGGCAATCAGCCCCAGCATTTT. The full variable domain, in which reference TRBV5-6 and TRBJ1-5 provide the parts outside the CDR3, is DAGVTQSPTHLIKTRGQQVTLRCSPKSGHDTVSWYQQALGQGPQFIFQYYEEEERQRGNFPDRFSGHQFPNYSSELNVNALLLGDSALYLCASSSWGNQPQHFGDGTRLSIL.

The chain carries TRBV9 and TRBJ1-2; 7 bases are a match to TRBD1. CDR1 is SGDLS, CDR2 YYNGEE, per germline. Trimming removed 2 bases from V and 6 bases from J; junction bases left unmatched: 7. The CDR3 is 14 amino acids. CDR3: CASSVVTGVDGYTF. The CDR3 DNA is TGTGCCAGCAGCGTCGTCACAGGGGTGGATGGCTACACCTTC.

V and J are TRBV15 and TRBJ1-1, with D uncertain. The CDR3 has 15 amino acids. Trimming cost V 0 bases and J 11 bases, with 19 bases left between them. The germline gives CDR1 LNHNV, CDR2 YYDKDF (reference sequence). Written as DNA, the CDR3 is TGTGCCACCAGCAGAGATTGGGCGGGTCCGCTGGAGGCTTTCTTT. It yields the protein CATSRDWAGPLEAFF. Based on the CDR3 plus reference TRBV15 and TRBJ1-1, the full variable domain is DAMVIQNPRYQVTQFGKPVTLSCSQTLNHNVMYWYQQKSSQAPKLLFHYYDKDFNNEADTPDNFQSRRPNTSFCFLDIRSPGLGDTAMYLCATSRDWAGPLEAFFGQGTRLTVV.

This clone was counted a few times. The V and J genes are TRBV25-1 and TRBJ1-2; D is unresolved. CDR1 and CDR2 (germline): MGHDK, SYGVNS. This CDR3 contains 14 residues. V was clipped by 4 bases and J by 0 bases, with 9 bases between them. Written as DNA, the CDR3 is TGTGCCAGCAGTGTTTATGCGACTAACTATGGCTACACCTTC. This codes for CASSVYATNYGYTF.

The chain employs TRBV27 and TRBJ2-7, with 10 bases fitting TRBD2. The CDR3 covers 14 residues. V trimming: 5 bases; J trimming: 7 bases; junction bases outside the gene matches: 8. Germline CDR1 MNHEY, CDR2 SMNVEV (reference sequence). CDR3 protein: CASSPDLAGDEQYF. CDR3 in DNA: TGTGCCAGCAGTCCAGATCTAGCGGGGGATGAGCAGTACTTC.

The V call is TRBV5-1, the J call TRBJ1-4; tentatively, D is TRBD1 (6 bases). V shed 5 bases and J shed 3 bases, with 14 bases lying between them. CDR1 and CDR2 from the germline V gene are SGHRS and YFSETQ. CDR3 length: 15 amino acids. The CDR3 loop is CASSEFQGSNEKLFF. The CDR3 nucleotides are TGCGCCAGCAGTGAGTTTCAGGGGTCTAATGAAAAACTGTTTTTT.

The chain carries TRBV19 and TRBJ2-1, with D possibly matching TRBD2 (6 bases). Germline-derived CDR1 and CDR2 are LNHDA and SQIVND (reference sequence). CDR3 length: 12 residues. V shed 10 bases and J shed 8 bases, with 15 bases lying between them. The CDR3 sequence: CATSGVTDEQFF. DNA of the CDR3: TGTGCCACCTCGGGAGTTACGGATGAGCAGTTCTTC. Combining the CDR3 with reference TRBV19 and TRBJ2-1 gives the whole variable domain DGGITQSPKYLFRKEGQNVTLSCEQNLNHDAMYWYRQDPGQGLRLIYYSQIVNDFQKGDIAEGYSVSREKKESFPLTVTSAQKNPTAFYLCATSGVTDEQFFGPGTRLTVL.

The chain uses TRBV4-3 and TRBJ2-6; possible D gene TRBD2, 6 bases. Germline V gives CDR1 LGHNA, CDR2 YSLEER. Between the trimmed V and J ends, which lost 2 bases and 1 base, there was a span of 18 bases. The CDR3 covers 19 residues. CDR3 region: CASSQQFGTSTSGANVLTF. The CDR3 DNA is TGCGCCAGCAGCCAACAATTCGGGACTTCTACTTCTGGGGCCAACGTCCTGACTTTC.

This clone was recorded once. The chain recombines TRBV9 with TRBJ1-1, with D possibly matching TRBD1 (5 bases). Trimming removed 3 bases from V and 11 bases from J, with 20 bases in between. Germline V CDR1 and CDR2: SGDLS, YYNGEE. The CDR3 is 14 amino acids. CDR3: CASSATRATNGAFF. Here the CDR3 DNA reads TGTGCCAGCAGCGCCACCAGGGCCACCAACGGGGCTTTCTTT.

This sequence joins TRBV7-2 and TRBJ1-4; TRBD1 might be the D (6 bases). Germline loops: CDR1 SGHTA, CDR2 FQGNSA. The V and J ends lost 2 bases and 10 bases respectively, with 17 bases between them. CDR3 length equals 15 residues. Here the CDR3 DNA reads TGTGCCAGCAGCTTACTCCCTGGGCAGGGGAGAAAACTGTTTTTT. Encoded protein: CASSLLPGQGRKLFF.

The genes are TRBV3-1 (or the pseudogene TRBV3-2) and TRBJ1-1; TRBD1 is a possible D gene (6 bases). V was shortened by 0 bases and J by 4 bases, with 9 bases between the two germline ends. From germline, CDR1 is LGHDT and CDR2 YNNKEL (reference sequence). The CDR3 sequence is 14 residues long. CDR3 sequence reads: CASSQDHRATEAFF. DNA for the CDR3: TGTGCCAGCAGCCAAGACCACAGGGCCACTGAAGCTTTCTTT.

This chain links TRBV4-1 with TRBJ1-1, with D unclear. V lost 0 bases, J lost 6 bases, and 5 bases lay in between. The CDR3 runs 12 residues. CDR1 is MGHRA and CDR2 is YSYEKL in the germline V gene. The CDR3 coding sequence is TGCGCCAGCAGCCAAGATATGGCTGAAGCTTTCTTT. Its translation: CASSQDMAEAFF.